This T cell receptor beta chain is drawn from a study of T cells after yellow fever vaccination. Study information: The fractions with low cell numbers were processed using SMART-Seq v4 Ultra Low Input. Study results and limitations: Only a small proportion of the clonotypes turned up in both the CD4 and the CD8 compartments, likely arising from convergent recombination.

Note on this clonotype: Its antigen is not known.

Production of TCR cDNA was by 5'RACE template switching, which also added a universal primer site and UMIs. One entry per CDR3 protein, called by TCRdb with MiXCR from the 5' RACE reads. The sample yields 450,000 to 650,000 distinct CDR3 sequences, roughly 12% seen once. Trimming took 0 bases from V and 0 from J; bases not matched to a gene: 7. The CDR3 is made up of 17 amino acids. CDR1 and CDR2 from the germline V gene are DFQATT and SNEGSKA (reference sequence). This receptor was identified in a man aged 25-40 years who received the YFV17D yellow fever vaccine. Material: PBMCs, obtained on the day of the yellow fever booster vaccination. The chain has TRBV20-1 and TRBJ2-2, with TRBD2 matching over 7 bases. CDR3 amino acids: CSARDAGAGANTGELFF. CDR3 bases: TGCAGTGCTAGAGATGCTGGGGCGGGAGCGAACACCGGGGAGCTGTTTTTT.